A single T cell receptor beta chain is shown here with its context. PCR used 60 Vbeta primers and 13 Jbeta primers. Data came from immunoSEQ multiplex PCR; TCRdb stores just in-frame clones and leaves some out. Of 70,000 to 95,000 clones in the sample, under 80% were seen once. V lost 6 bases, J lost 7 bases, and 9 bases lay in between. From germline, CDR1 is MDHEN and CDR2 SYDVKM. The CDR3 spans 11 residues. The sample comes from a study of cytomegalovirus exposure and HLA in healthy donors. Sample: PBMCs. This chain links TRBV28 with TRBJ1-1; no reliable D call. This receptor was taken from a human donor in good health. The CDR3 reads CASRLILEAFF. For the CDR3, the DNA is TGTGCCAGCAGACTCATACTTGAAGCTTTCTTT.